This entry lists 18 T cell receptor beta chains sequenced from one sample in a study of cytomegalovirus exposure and HLA in healthy donors. Some clones are missing from TCRdb's copy, which holds only in-frame ones; the method was immunoSEQ multiplex PCR. This sample yields about 110,000 clones, of which roughly nine tenths are seen a single time; around 2% belongs to the top ten. The sample taken for sequencing was PBMCs. The receptor set was obtained from a woman aged 18-30 years in good health and CMV-seronegative.

V is TRBV7-3 and J is TRBJ1-5, with D possibly being TRBD1 (5 bases). The germline V gene encodes CDR1 SGHTA and CDR2 FQGTGA. There are 13 residues in the CDR3. Trimming left V 5 bases short and J 4 bases short, with 9 bases between. The CDR3 loop reads CASSTDRNQPQHF. The CDR3 DNA sequence: TGTGCCAGCAGCACAGACAGAAATCAGCCCCAGCATTTT.

The chain carries TRBV7-9 and TRBJ2-7, with 11 bases aligning to TRBD2. Germline V lookup: CDR1 SEHNR, CDR2 FQNEAQ (reference sequence). Trimming took 7 bases from V and 2 from J; bases not matched to a gene: 16. There are 18 residues in the CDR3. The CDR3 DNA sequence: TGTGCCAGCACCTGGGGAGGGGGCGCACTAGCGGGGGCCTACGAGCAGTACTTC. Protein product: CASTWGGGALAGAYEQYF. The whole variable domain, filled in from reference TRBV7-9 and TRBJ2-7, reads DTGVSQNPRHKITKRGQNVTFRCDPISEHNRLYWYRQTLGQGPEFLTYFQNEAQLEKSRLLSDRFSAERPKGSFSTLEIQRTEQGDSAMYLCASTWGGGALAGAYEQYFGPGTRLTVT.

The chain has TRBV14 and TRBJ1-1; D not resolved. The CDR3 totals 16 residues. The ends were cut back, 6 bases at V and 7 bases at J, with 24 bases in the middle. CDR1 is SGHDN and CDR2 is FVKESK in the germline V gene. The CDR3 here is CASSHRKTERRSEAFF. The DNA of the CDR3 is TGTGCCAGCAGTCATAGGAAAACGGAACGGAGGAGTGAAGCTTTCTTT.

In regard to this clone: This may be a read error: a much more frequent sequence differs by one nucleotide. The rearrangement links TRBV5-1 to TRBJ2-7; 11 bases are a match to TRBD2. CDR1 is SGHRS and CDR2 is YFSETQ in the germline V gene. There are 13 residues in the CDR3. V was clipped by 4 bases and J by 4 bases; unmatched bases: 1. CDR3: CASSGTSGYEQYF. The CDR3, as DNA: TGCGCCAGCAGCGGGACTAGCGGATACGAGCAGTACTTC.

The chain links TRBV5-1 to TRBJ1-3, with 7 bases matching TRBD1. The V gene end was trimmed by 0 bases and the J gene end by 11 bases; junction bases not matched to a gene: 8. Germline V gene lookup returns CDR1 SGHRS and CDR2 YFSETQ. This CDR3 comprises 14 residues. The CDR3 region has the DNA TGCGCCAGCAGCTTGGACAGGGGCTCGGTCGCCATATATTTT. Translating gives CASSLDRGSVAIYF.

The genes are TRBV27 and TRBJ2-2; 8 positions agree with TRBD1. The ends lost 9 bases at V and 1 base at J; junction bases unmatched: 10. The CDR3 totals 16 residues. Germline CDR1 reads MNHEY; CDR2 reads SMNVEV (reference sequence). CDR3 bases: TGTGCCAGTCGGCCTTTCGGACAGGGGAACACCGGGGAGCTGTTTTTT. It is translated as CASRPFGQGNTGELFF.

The chain employs TRBV10-2 and TRBJ2-5; TRBD2 is a possible D gene (6 bases). The germline V and J ends were trimmed by 10 bases and 5 bases, with 20 bases remaining between them. The CDR3 has 14 amino acids. CDR1 is WSHSY and CDR2 is SAAADI in the germline V gene. The CDR3 protein is CATTGDQGGETQYF. The CDR3 DNA sequence: TGCGCCACTACGGGGGATCAAGGTGGGGAGACCCAGTACTTC.

The chain links TRBV7-9 to TRBJ1-1; D unclear. CDR1 SEHNR and CDR2 FQNEAQ come from the germline V gene (reference sequence). V dropped 4 bases and J dropped 7 bases, with 7 bases sitting between them. This CDR3 is built from 11 residues. CDR3 nucleotide sequence: TGTGCCAGCAGCTCCCCTATTGAAGCTTTCTTT. Encoded protein: CASSSPIEAFF.

The chain joins TRBV15 to TRBJ2-3, with 11 positions matching TRBD1. The CDR3 covers 15 residues. V was clipped by 5 bases and J by 1 base; unmatched bases: 2. Germline CDR1 and CDR2: LNHNV and YYDKDF (reference sequence). CDR3 DNA: TGTGCCACCAGCCGGGGACAGGGGGGCACAGATACGCAGTATTTT. It is translated as CATSRGQGGTDTQYF.

The V gene is TRBV6-5, the J gene TRBJ2-7; a possible D gene is TRBD2 (6 bases). Deletions cut 2 bases from V and 4 bases from J, with 15 bases between. Germline CDR1 MNHEY, CDR2 SVGAGI. The CDR3 sequence is 15 residues long. The CDR3 DNA sequence: TGTGCCAGCAGTTACACGTCGGAGGGTGGGTACGAGCAGTACTTC. Its protein product is CASSYTSEGGYEQYF.

This sequence joins TRBV6-1 and TRBJ1-2, with TRBD1 as a possible D gene (6 bases). Looked up from germline, CDR1 is MNHNS and CDR2 is SASEGT. V was clipped by 0 bases and J by 2 bases, with 10 bases between them. The CDR3 runs 15 residues. CDR3 in amino acids: CASSEAAGANYGYTF. CDR3 nucleotide sequence: TGTGCCAGCAGTGAAGCAGCAGGGGCCAACTATGGCTACACCTTC.

The chain uses TRBV5-1 and TRBJ2-6, with D perhaps TRBD2 (5 bases). Trimming took 0 bases from V and 2 from J, leaving 6 bases between them. Germline V gene sequence: CDR1 SGHRS, CDR2 YFSETQ. CDR3 size: 15 residues. The CDR3 sequence: CASSLVGAGANVLTF. The CDR3 region has the DNA TGCGCCAGCAGCTTGGTCGGGGCTGGGGCCAACGTCCTGACTTTC.

This chain joins TRBV4-3 and TRBJ1-5; D not resolved. The CDR3 is made up of 16 amino acids. Germline V gene sequence: CDR1 LGHNA, CDR2 YSLEER. V gave up 0 bases and J gave up 3 bases, with 12 bases separating them. CDR3 loop: CASSQDRRQVNQPQHF. In nucleotides, the CDR3 is TGCGCCAGCAGCCAAGACCGAAGGCAGGTCAATCAGCCCCAGCATTTT.

The V gene is TRBV7-6, the J gene TRBJ2-7; 10 bases line up with TRBD2. V lost 5 bases, J lost 4 bases, and 8 bases stayed unmatched. The CDR3 runs to 15 residues. Germline CDR1 reads SGHVS; CDR2 reads FNYEAQ. The CDR3: CASSPLAGVLYEQYF. CDR3 nucleotides: TGTGCCAGCAGCCCTCTAGCGGGGGTTCTGTACGAGCAGTACTTC.

The chain couples TRBV28 to TRBJ2-1; 15 nucleotides match TRBD2. Trimming at V came to 6 bases and at J to 7 bases, leaving 10 bases not matched to a gene. CDR1 is MDHEN and CDR2 is SYDVKM in the germline V gene. The CDR3 loop spans 17 amino acids. The CDR3 reads CASSSIPGLAGGNEQFF. The CDR3 DNA sequence: TGTGCCAGCAGCTCCATTCCGGGACTAGCGGGGGGTAATGAGCAGTTCTTC.

The gene calls are TRBV5-4 and TRBJ1-2, with D possibly being TRBD1 (5 bases). With 6 bases removed from V and 8 bases from J, the gap between germline ends came to 20 bases. CDR1 is SGHNT and CDR2 is YYREEE in the germline V gene (reference sequence). The CDR3 covers 14 residues. In DNA, the CDR3 is TGTGCCAGCATCCCCTACGGCGGAGGGGAAGGCTACACCTTC. Its translation is CASIPYGGGEGYTF.

This chain uses TRBV9 with TRBJ1-1; 7 positions agree with TRBD1. This CDR3 has 15 amino acids. V lost 2 bases, J lost 2 bases, and 6 bases stayed unmatched. Germline CDR1 SGDLS, CDR2 YYNGEE. The CDR3 DNA reads as TGTGCCAGCAGCGTTACAGGGGTGTTCAACACTGAAGCTTTCTTT. Protein: CASSVTGVFNTEAFF.

The rearrangement uses TRBV10-3 and TRBJ2-3; D is possibly TRBD1 (5 bases). V was trimmed by 3 bases and J by 2 bases, leaving 21 bases between them. CDR3 length equals 18 residues. Germline CDR1 reads ENHRY; CDR2 reads SYGVKD. The CDR3 is CAISDIGAAQTSTDTQYF. In nucleotides, the CDR3 is TGTGCCATCAGTGACATAGGGGCGGCCCAGACTTCCACAGATACGCAGTATTTT.